The 23 T cell receptor beta chains given below trace back to one sample, sequenced in a study of blood T cell repertoires in COVID-19 (TCRdb year 2020). Library method: the immunoSEQ multiplex PCR assay. The table comes from immuneACCESS by way of TCRdb, which keeps in-frame sequences with V and J called. Part of the clones is missing from these tables; in studies checked, under half for an unresolved V gene and the rest for unknown reasons. This sample is represented by roughly 400,000 clones; roughly 87% of them were singletons. Around 0.6% of the sample goes to the ten largest clones. The sequenced sample was PBMCs or T cells enriched from blood (not recorded which). The receptors derive from a man aged 18-30 years who had recovered from COVID-19.

This chain connects TRBV6-5 to TRBJ1-6; the D gene is possibly TRBD1 (6 bases). The CDR3 has 12 amino acids. Trimming pared 2 bases from V and 17 bases from J, leaving 13 bases between. Germline V gives CDR1 MNHEY, CDR2 SVGAGI. CDR3 in DNA: TGTGCCAGCAGTTACACCACGGACAGTTTCCACTTT. The encoded protein is CASSYTTDSFHF.

The chain has TRBV6-5 and TRBJ1-3; 8 bases fit TRBD1. Germline-derived CDR1 and CDR2 are MNHEY and SVGAGI. The CDR3 is 13 amino acids. With V trimmed by 8 bases and J by 3 bases, 3 bases remained unmatched. CDR3 DNA: TGTGCCAGCGCTGGACAGGGTGGAAACACCATATATTTT. Translated, it gives CASAGQGGNTIYF.

The chain carries TRBV27 and TRBJ1-6; 12 bases map to TRBD1. Germline CDR1 reads MNHEY; CDR2 reads SMNVEV (reference sequence). V gave up 5 bases and J gave up 1 base; unmatched junction bases: 9. The CDR3 loop spans 19 amino acids. CDR3 nucleotide sequence: TGTGCCAGCAGTCGGTCCGGGACAGGGGGCTTTTCCTATAATTCACCCCTCCACTTT. This translates into CASSRSGTGGFSYNSPLHF.

This clone was observed once. The J gene is TRBJ1-2, the V gene TRBV27, with 7 nucleotides matching TRBD1. Germline trimming cut 3 bases from V and 4 bases from J; bases unmatched to any gene: 11. The CDR3 contains 16 residues. Germline CDR1 is MNHEY and CDR2 is SMNVEV (reference sequence). The CDR3 DNA reads TGTGCCAGCAGTTTGAAGGGGGCCTGGGGGGCCTATGGCTACACCTTC. It translates to CASSLKGAWGAYGYTF.

This sequence joins TRBV3-1 (or the pseudogene TRBV3-2) and TRBJ1-2; 10 bases line up with TRBD1. The CDR3 sequence is 16 residues long. Germline V CDR1 and CDR2: LGHDT, YNNKEL (reference sequence). V trimming: 2 bases; J trimming: 5 bases; junction bases outside the gene matches: 8. The CDR3 nucleotides read TGTGCCAGCAGCCAATCTGGGACAGGGGAAGGGTATGGCTACACCTTC. Its translation: CASSQSGTGEGYGYTF.

J is TRBJ1-2 and V is TRBV6-1; 7 nucleotides match TRBD1. With V trimmed by 1 base and J by 5 bases, 4 bases remained unmatched. The germline gives CDR1 MNHNS, CDR2 SASEGT. This CDR3 has 14 amino acids. Here the CDR3 reads CASSEEVRGYGYTF. The CDR3 DNA follows: TGTGCCAGCAGTGAAGAGGTCAGGGGGTATGGCTACACCTTC.

The V gene is TRBV5-1, the J gene TRBJ2-3; D is undetermined. This CDR3 is 14 amino acids long. Germline V gene lookup returns CDR1 SGHRS and CDR2 YFSETQ. V was clipped by 0 bases and J by 5 bases, with 10 bases between them. The CDR3: CASSLVLEVDTQYF. CDR3 DNA: TGCGCCAGCAGCTTGGTTCTAGAGGTAGATACGCAGTATTTT. Complete variable domain (other parts from reference TRBV5-1 and TRBJ2-3): KAGVTQTPRYLIKTRGQQVTLSCSPISGHRSVSWYQQTPGQGLQFLFEYFSETQRNKGNFPGRFSGRQFSNSRSEMNVSTLELGDSALYLCASSLVLEVDTQYFGPGTRLTVL.

This clone appeared once. V gene TRBV2 combines with J gene TRBJ2-5; TRBD1 is a possible D gene (6 bases). Germline V gene sequence: CDR1 SNHLY, CDR2 FYNNEI. V gave up 6 bases and J gave up 1 base, with 12 bases separating them. The CDR3 consists of 14 residues. CDR3: CASRSGASQETQYF. The DNA for the CDR3 is TGTGCCAGCAGATCAGGGGCCTCCCAAGAGACCCAGTACTTC.

V is TRBV7-8 and J is TRBJ1-2; TRBD1 agrees at 7 bases. This CDR3 is built from 16 residues. Germline V CDR1 and CDR2: SGHVS, FQNEAQ. V gave up 5 bases and J gave up 4 bases; unmatched junction bases: 13. The CDR3 protein is CASSPINRGWGYGYTF. The CDR3 DNA reads TGTGCCAGCAGCCCGATTAACAGGGGTTGGGGCTATGGCTACACCTTC.

The rearrangement links TRBV7-2 to TRBJ1-2, with TRBD1 matching over 9 bases. The germline CDR1 and CDR2 sequences are SGHTA and FQGNSA. There are 15 residues in the CDR3. Germline trimming cut 0 bases from V and 7 bases from J; bases unmatched to any gene: 6. This CDR3 is CASSLAGQGISGYTF. In nucleotides, the CDR3 is TGTGCCAGCAGCTTAGCGGGACAGGGAATCAGTGGCTACACCTTC.

The rearrangement links TRBV30 to TRBJ2-1; maybe TRBD2 (5 bases). Germline CDR1 is GTSNPN and CDR2 is SVGIG (reference sequence). V was pared by 2 bases and J by 9 bases, with 17 bases between. The CDR3 consists of 14 residues. In DNA form, the CDR3 reads TGTGCCTGGAGTCACGACCTAGCTGTAATTGAGCAGTTCTTC. It specifies CAWSHDLAVIEQFF.

Note on this clone: This sample also contains other DNA sequences that code for the same CDR3. This chain joins TRBV12-3 or TRBV12-4 and TRBJ2-1; maybe TRBD1 (6 bases). The CDR3 sequence is 12 residues long. Trimming left V 5 bases short and J 7 bases short, with 9 bases between. The CDR3 bases are TGTGCCAGCAGTCCACAGGGTAATGAGCAGTTCTTC. Protein: CASSPQGNEQFF.

This rearrangement joins TRBV3-1 (or the pseudogene TRBV3-2) to TRBJ1-3; D call uncertain. This CDR3 region has 17 residues. V lost 4 bases to trimming and J lost 0 bases, with 16 bases between them. Per germline, CDR1 LGHDT and CDR2 YNNKEL (reference sequence). This CDR3 reads CASSPTLRSTSGNTIYF. CDR3 bases: TGTGCCAGCAGCCCTACTCTGAGGTCCACCTCTGGAAACACCATATATTTT.

The CDR3: CASSPDPSGVYNEQFF. Written as DNA, the CDR3 is TGTGCCAGCAGCCCGGACCCAAGCGGAGTGTACAATGAGCAGTTCTTC. The gene calls are TRBV5-4 and TRBJ2-1; TRBD2 is a possible D gene (5 bases). Trimming left V 4 bases short and J 4 bases short, with 18 bases between. This CDR3 contains 16 residues. Germline lookup yields CDR1 SGHNT and CDR2 YYREEE (reference sequence).

The chain has TRBV10-3 and TRBJ1-1; 11 nucleotides agree with TRBD1. In germline, CDR1 is ENHRY, CDR2 SYGVKD. The ends lost 3 bases at V and 5 bases at J; junction bases unmatched: 8. The CDR3 has 16 amino acids. The chain's CDR3 is CAISDRDRGFNTEAFF. The CDR3 DNA reads TGTGCCATCAGTGACCGGGACAGGGGGTTTAATACTGAAGCTTTCTTT.

V is TRBV11-2 and J is TRBJ2-7; 9 bases align to TRBD2. In germline, CDR1 is SGHAT, CDR2 FQNNGV. The CDR3 loop spans 14 amino acids. V dropped 6 bases and J dropped 0; count of bases not matched to a gene: 3. Here the CDR3 reads CASSSGGASYEQYF. In DNA, the CDR3 is TGTGCCAGCAGTAGCGGGGGAGCCTCCTACGAGCAGTACTTC. The complete variable domain, with remaining parts taken from reference TRBV11-2 and TRBJ2-7, reads EAGVAQSPRYKIIEKRQSVAFWCNPISGHATLYWYQQILGQGPKLLIQFQNNGVVDDSQLPKDRFSAERLKGVDSTLKIQPAKLEDSAVYLCASSSGGASYEQYFGPGTRLTVT.

This clone was recorded once. V and J are TRBV11-3 and TRBJ1-1; D is possibly TRBD1 (5 bases). Looked up from germline, CDR1 is SGHNT and CDR2 is YENEEA. V shed 1 base and J shed 1 base, with 7 bases lying between them. The CDR3 loop spans 14 amino acids. The CDR3 DNA reads as TGTGCCAGCAGCTTAGTGGGGCAGAACACTGAAGCTTTCTTT. Amino acid sequence: CASSLVGQNTEAFF.

The CDR3 DNA is TGTGCCATGCGAGGGAGTAATAATTCACCCCTCCACTTT. Translated: CAMRGSNNSPLHF. This chain links TRBV10-3 with TRBJ1-6; D is undetermined. The CDR3 length is 13 residues. Germline CDR1 reads ENHRY; CDR2 reads SYGVKD. The V and J ends lost 9 bases and 5 bases respectively, with 11 bases between them.

CDR3 DNA sequence: TGTGCCAGCAGTTCTCAGACAGATGAAGCTTTCTTT. Encoded protein: CASSSQTDEAFF. The J gene is TRBJ1-1, the V gene TRBV12-3 or TRBV12-4, with D perhaps TRBD1 (5 bases). This CDR3 region has 12 residues. V lost 4 bases and J 7 bases, leaving 10 bases between the germline ends.

This clone was seen more than once but under ten times. The chain links TRBV7-8 to TRBJ2-7, with a weak D call TRBD2 (6 bases). Trimming stripped 1 base from V and 5 bases from J, with 12 bases between. The CDR3 runs to 14 residues. The germline V gene encodes CDR1 SGHVS and CDR2 FQNEAQ. For the CDR3, the DNA is TGTGCCAGCAGCTTAGGCGGGGTCGTGGACGAGCAGTACTTC. This codes for CASSLGGVVDEQYF.

The V call is TRBV10-1, the J call TRBJ1-5; 9 bases are shared with TRBD1. CDR3 length: 13 amino acids. CDR1 is WNHNN, CDR2 SYGVQD, per germline (reference sequence). With 5 bases clipped from V and 5 bases from J, the junction kept 1 base outside the gene matches. The CDR3 bases are TGCGCCAGCAGTAGGGACAGGGATCAGCCCCAGCATTTT. Translated, it gives CASSRDRDQPQHF.

The rearrangement links TRBV19 to TRBJ1-3; no clear D gene. V dropped 10 bases and J dropped 3 bases, with 10 bases sitting between them. CDR1 is LNHDA and CDR2 is SQIVND in the germline V gene (reference sequence). CDR3 length equals 12 residues. CDR3: CATGRGGNTIYF. DNA for the CDR3: TGTGCCACCGGCCGAGGTGGAAACACCATATATTTT. Full variable domain (outside the CDR3, taken from reference TRBV19 and TRBJ1-3): DGGITQSPKYLFRKEGQNVTLSCEQNLNHDAMYWYRQDPGQGLRLIYYSQIVNDFQKGDIAEGYSVSREKKESFPLTVTSAQKNPTAFYLCATGRGGNTIYFGEGSWLTVV.

The CDR3 reads CASSYGQSNEKLFF. In nucleotides, the CDR3 is TGTGCCAGCAGCTACGGACAGAGTAATGAAAAACTGTTTTTT. The V call is TRBV7-9, the J call TRBJ1-4; weak D call: TRBD1 (6 bases). Germline V gives CDR1 SEHNR, CDR2 FQNEAQ (reference sequence). The CDR3 has 14 amino acids. V was pared by 4 bases and J by 4 bases, with 10 bases between.